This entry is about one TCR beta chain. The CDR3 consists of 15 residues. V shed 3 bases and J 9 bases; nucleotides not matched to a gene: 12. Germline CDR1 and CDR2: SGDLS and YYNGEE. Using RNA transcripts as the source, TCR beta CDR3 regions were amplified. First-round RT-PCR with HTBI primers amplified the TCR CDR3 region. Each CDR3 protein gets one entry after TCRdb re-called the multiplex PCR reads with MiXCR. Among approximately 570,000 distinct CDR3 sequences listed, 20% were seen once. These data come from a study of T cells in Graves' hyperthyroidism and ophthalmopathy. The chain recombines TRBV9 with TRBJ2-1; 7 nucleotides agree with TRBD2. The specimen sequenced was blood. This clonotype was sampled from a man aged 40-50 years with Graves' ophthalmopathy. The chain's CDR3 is CASSAGGLGSSEQFF. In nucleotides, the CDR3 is TGTGCCAGCAGCGCCGGGGGGTTGGGGTCTAGTGAGCAGTTCTTC. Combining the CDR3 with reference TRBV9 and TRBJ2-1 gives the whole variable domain DSGVTQTPKHLITATGQRVTLRCSPRSGDLSVYWYQQSLDQGLQFLIQYYNGEERAKGNILERFSAQQFPDLHSELNLSSLELGDSALYFCASSAGGLGSSEQFFGPGTRLTVL.